This T cell receptor beta chain originates from a study of technical replicates of blood from a handful of donors. Produced via immunoSEQ multiplex PCR; TCRdb's table is partial and in-frame only. Of roughly 80,000 clones in the sample, over 75% were seen once. V lost 4 bases, J lost 4 bases, and 16 bases lay in between. Per germline, CDR1 SGHNT and CDR2 YENEEA. The CDR3 spans 15 residues. The specimen sequenced was T cells isolated from PBMCs. This receptor was taken from a human donor in good health. V gene TRBV11-3 combines with J gene TRBJ1-1; D gene ambiguous. CDR3 nucleotide sequence: TGTGCCAGCAGCTACCGATGGGGAGAGGGCACTGAAGCTTTCTTT. Translated, it gives CASSYRWGEGTEAFF.